These 14 T cell receptor beta chains were sequenced from one sample in a study of identical twins. TCRdb reprocessed the 5' RACE reads via MiXCR and lists one record per CDR3 protein. The sample contains roughly 490,000 distinct CDR3 sequences, approximately 15% of which appear only once. This sample was also put to use in a study of yellow fever vaccine responses in identical twins.

The material sequenced was CD4+ T cells sorted from blood. These TCRs come from a woman aged 18-35 years in good health.

Ten or more counts support this clonotype. The chain carries TRBV5-6 and TRBJ2-2, with D perhaps matching TRBD1 (5 bases). The CDR3 is made up of 13 amino acids. Germline CDR1 SGHDT, CDR2 YYEEEE. Trimming stripped 4 bases from V and 5 bases from J, with 9 bases between. The CDR3 protein is CASSPDKTGELFF. The DNA for the CDR3 is TGTGCCAGCAGCCCGGACAAGACCGGGGAGCTGTTTTTT.

This clonotype has only a few counts. This sequence joins TRBV11-2 and TRBJ1-6; 9 positions agree with TRBD1. CDR3 size: 15 residues. V lost 5 bases and J lost 5; bases outside the gene matches: 4. CDR1 and CDR2 from the germline V gene are SGHAT and FQNNGV. The CDR3 sequence: CASSVGTGNNSPLHF. The CDR3 nucleotides read TGTGCCAGCAGCGTGGGGACAGGGAATAATTCACCCCTCCACTTT.

This rearrangement joins TRBV2 to TRBJ2-3, with D perhaps TRBD1 or TRBD2 (6 bases each). Looked up from germline, CDR1 is SNHLY and CDR2 is FYNNEI. V lost 6 bases, J lost 10 bases, and 17 bases lay in between. The CDR3 extends over 13 amino acids. The CDR3 nucleotides are TGTGCCAGCAGGACGGGGGCCCAAGGAGCGCAGTATTTT. Translation gives CASRTGAQGAQYF.

The chain uses TRBV6-2 or TRBV6-3 and TRBJ2-3; the match to TRBD1 covers 9 bases. The CDR3 is 13 residues long. Germline values: CDR1 MNHEY, CDR2 SVGEGT. V trimming: 6 bases; J trimming: 9 bases; junction bases outside the gene matches: 7. CDR3 region: CASSDRTGATQYF. The DNA of the CDR3 is TGTGCCAGCAGCGACCGGACAGGGGCAACGCAGTATTTT.

As DNA, the CDR3 is TGCAGTGCTAGAGATGCGACTAGCGGGAACTACAATGAGCAGTTCTTC. It encodes CSARDATSGNYNEQFF. The chain joins TRBV20-1 to TRBJ2-1; the match to TRBD2 covers 11 bases. The ends lost 0 bases at V and 3 bases at J; junction bases unmatched: 4. Germline V gene lookup returns CDR1 DFQATT and CDR2 SNEGSKA (reference sequence). This CDR3 contains 16 residues.

This chain connects TRBV7-6 to TRBJ1-1; unclear D gene. This CDR3 comprises 13 residues. Germline V gene sequence: CDR1 SGHVS, CDR2 FNYEAQ. V lost 4 bases, J lost 0 bases, and 6 bases lay in between. The CDR3 protein is CASSWTLNTEAFF. CDR3 in DNA: TGTGCCAGCAGCTGGACCTTGAACACTGAAGCTTTCTTT.

This chain links TRBV11-2 with TRBJ2-7, with 11 bases fitting TRBD2. The CDR3 covers 18 residues. V trimming: 2 bases; J trimming: 5 bases; junction bases outside the gene matches: 14. Per the germline V gene, CDR1 is SGHAT and CDR2 is FQNNGV. The CDR3 reads CASSLIGVAGGPLDEQYF. CDR3 nucleotide sequence: TGTGCCAGCAGCTTAATCGGGGTAGCGGGAGGGCCTCTTGACGAGCAGTACTTC.

This clonotype was seen a few times. The J gene is TRBJ2-1, the V gene TRBV9; 8 nucleotides agree with TRBD2. This CDR3 is built from 19 residues. Germline V lookup: CDR1 SGDLS, CDR2 YYNGEE. J gave up 0 bases and V 4 bases, and 15 bases lay outside the gene matches. CDR3 in DNA: TGTGCCAGCAGCCCCCGGGGGGGGCTAGGCCCAAGCTCCTACAATGAGCAGTTCTTC. It translates to CASSPRGGLGPSSYNEQFF.

Ten or more counts support this clonotype. Compared with germline, one end of the junction differs, possibly owing to a read error. The chain joins TRBV7-9 to TRBJ2-7, with TRBD2 identical over 10 bases. Germline lookup yields CDR1 SEHNR and CDR2 FQNEAQ (reference sequence). This CDR3 region has 15 residues. CDR3 bases: TGCGCCAGCAGCTTGGCTAGCGGGAGCTCCTACGAGCAGTACTTC. Residues: CASSLASGSSYEQYF.

V usage is TRBV4-1 and J usage is TRBJ2-1; 11 bases fit TRBD2. The CDR3 contains 17 residues. J gave up 2 bases and V 1 base, and 4 bases lay outside the gene matches. Germline V gene sequence: CDR1 MGHRA, CDR2 YSYEKL. The CDR3 loop is CASSQASGRRTYNEQFF. For the CDR3, the DNA is TGCGCCAGCAGCCAAGCTAGCGGGAGGAGAACCTACAATGAGCAGTTCTTC.

The chain employs TRBV20-1 and TRBJ2-7, with D tentatively TRBD1 or TRBD2 (5 bases each). The V gene's germline CDR1 is DFQATT and CDR2 SNEGSKA (reference sequence). The CDR3 totals 18 residues. With 6 bases removed from V and 2 bases from J, the gap between germline ends came to 29 bases. The CDR3 DNA sequence: TGCAGTGCCGGCCCGAGAGGGGCCACACCAGCATTCCCCTACGAGCAGTACTTC. Protein: CSAGPRGATPAFPYEQYF.

The J gene is TRBJ2-2, the V gene TRBV28; 9 nucleotides agree with TRBD2. The CDR3 contains 15 residues. Germline trimming cut 5 bases from V and 7 bases from J; bases unmatched to any gene: 8. Germline lookup yields CDR1 MDHEN and CDR2 SYDVKM. CDR3 DNA sequence: TGTGCCAGCAGTAGACCCGGGACTAGCATCGGGGAGCTGTTTTTT. Translated, it gives CASSRPGTSIGELFF.

The gene calls are TRBV12-3 or TRBV12-4 and TRBJ2-7; 11 positions match TRBD1. With 6 bases clipped from V and 6 bases from J, the junction kept 7 bases outside the gene matches. CDR3 length equals 14 residues. The CDR3 here is CASRDWDRGFEQYF. CDR3 bases: TGTGCCAGCAGGGACTGGGACAGGGGGTTCGAGCAGTACTTC.

There are a few counts of this clonotype. V usage is TRBV4-2 and J usage is TRBJ1-2; 9 nucleotides match TRBD1. The CDR3 extends over 16 amino acids. CDR1 LGHNA and CDR2 YNFKEQ come from the germline V gene. Unmatched junction bases numbered 6, after V lost 0 bases and J lost 4 bases. CDR3 loop: CASSQDGQGFLYGYTF. In nucleotides, the CDR3 is TGTGCCAGCAGCCAAGATGGACAGGGGTTCCTCTATGGCTACACCTTC.